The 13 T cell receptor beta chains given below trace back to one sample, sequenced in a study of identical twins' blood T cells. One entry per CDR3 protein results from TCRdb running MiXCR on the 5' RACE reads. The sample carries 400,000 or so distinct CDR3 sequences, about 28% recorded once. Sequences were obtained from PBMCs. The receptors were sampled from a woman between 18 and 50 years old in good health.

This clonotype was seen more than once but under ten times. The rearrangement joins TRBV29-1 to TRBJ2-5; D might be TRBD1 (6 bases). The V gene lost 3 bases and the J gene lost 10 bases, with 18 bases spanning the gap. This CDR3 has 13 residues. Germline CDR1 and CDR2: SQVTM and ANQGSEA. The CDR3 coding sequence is TGCAGCGTTGATCCCGGGACCCAAGGGGGCCAGTACTTC. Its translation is CSVDPGTQGGQYF.

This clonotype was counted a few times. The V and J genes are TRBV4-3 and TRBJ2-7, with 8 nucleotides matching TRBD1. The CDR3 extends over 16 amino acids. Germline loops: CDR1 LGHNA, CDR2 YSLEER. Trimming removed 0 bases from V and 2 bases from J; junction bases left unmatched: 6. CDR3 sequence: CASSQDPQGATYEQYF. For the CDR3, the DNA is TGCGCCAGCAGCCAAGATCCCCAGGGGGCTACCTACGAGCAGTACTTC.

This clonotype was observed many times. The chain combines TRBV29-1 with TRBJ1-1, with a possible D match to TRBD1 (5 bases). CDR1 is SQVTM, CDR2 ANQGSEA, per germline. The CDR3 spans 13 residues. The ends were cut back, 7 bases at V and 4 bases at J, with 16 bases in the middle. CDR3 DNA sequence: TGCAGCGAAACTAGGCAGGGTAGCACTGAAGCTTTCTTT. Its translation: CSETRQGSTEAFF.

The DNA of the CDR3 is TGTGCCAGTAATTATCGGGAACACACCGGGGAGCTGTTTTTT. Its translation: CASNYREHTGELFF. The rearrangement joins TRBV19 to TRBJ2-2; D is possibly TRBD2 (5 bases). Germline assignment: CDR1 LNHDA and CDR2 SQIVND (reference sequence). V was shortened by 7 bases and J by 3 bases, with 12 bases between the two germline ends. The CDR3 spans 14 residues.

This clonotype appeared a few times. The CDR3 loop is CASSEGSHRTRNYGYTF. For the CDR3, the DNA is TGCGCCAGCAGCGAGGGTTCTCACCGGACACGTAACTATGGCTACACCTTC. The chain couples TRBV5-1 to TRBJ1-2; possibly TRBD1 for D (5 bases). The CDR3 extends over 17 amino acids. V lost 4 bases, J lost 1 base, and 20 bases lay in between. The germline V gene has CDR1 SGHRS and CDR2 YFSETQ.

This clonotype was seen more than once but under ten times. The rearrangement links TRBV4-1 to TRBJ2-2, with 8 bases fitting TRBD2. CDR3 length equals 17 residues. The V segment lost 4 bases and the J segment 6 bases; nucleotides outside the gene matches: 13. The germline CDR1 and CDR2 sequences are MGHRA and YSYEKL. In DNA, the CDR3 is TGCGCCAGCAGCCTGGTGAGAGCGGGAGTCAAGCCCGGGGAGCTGTTTTTT. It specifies CASSLVRAGVKPGELFF.

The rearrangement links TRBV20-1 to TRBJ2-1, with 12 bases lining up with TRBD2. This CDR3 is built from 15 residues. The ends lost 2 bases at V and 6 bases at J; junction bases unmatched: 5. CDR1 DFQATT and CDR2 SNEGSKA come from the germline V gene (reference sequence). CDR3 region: CSARPTSGRINEQFF. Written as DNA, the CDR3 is TGCAGTGCTAGACCCACTAGCGGGAGGATCAATGAGCAGTTCTTC.

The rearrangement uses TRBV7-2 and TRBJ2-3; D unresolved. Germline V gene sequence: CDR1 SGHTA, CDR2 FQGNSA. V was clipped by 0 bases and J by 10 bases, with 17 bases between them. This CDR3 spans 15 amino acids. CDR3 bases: TGTGCCAGCAGCTTAGCAGATCTCACCCTATCGGCGCAGTATTTT. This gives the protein CASSLADLTLSAQYF.

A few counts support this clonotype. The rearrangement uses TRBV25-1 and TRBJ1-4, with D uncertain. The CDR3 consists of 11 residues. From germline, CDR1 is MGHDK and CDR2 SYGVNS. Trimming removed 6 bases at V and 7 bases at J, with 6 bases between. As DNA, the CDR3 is TGTGCCAGCAGGGTTGGTGAAAAACTGTTTTTT. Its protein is CASRVGEKLFF.

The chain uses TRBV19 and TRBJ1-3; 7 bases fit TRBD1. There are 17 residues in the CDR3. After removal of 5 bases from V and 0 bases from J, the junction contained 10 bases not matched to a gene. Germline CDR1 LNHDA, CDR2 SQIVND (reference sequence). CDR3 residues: CASSPGQALSSGNTIYF. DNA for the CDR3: TGTGCCAGTAGTCCTGGACAGGCCTTATCCTCTGGAAACACCATATATTTT. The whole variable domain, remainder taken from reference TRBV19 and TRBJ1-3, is DGGITQSPKYLFRKEGQNVTLSCEQNLNHDAMYWYRQDPGQGLRLIYYSQIVNDFQKGDIAEGYSVSREKKESFPLTVTSAQKNPTAFYLCASSPGQALSSGNTIYFGEGSWLTVV.

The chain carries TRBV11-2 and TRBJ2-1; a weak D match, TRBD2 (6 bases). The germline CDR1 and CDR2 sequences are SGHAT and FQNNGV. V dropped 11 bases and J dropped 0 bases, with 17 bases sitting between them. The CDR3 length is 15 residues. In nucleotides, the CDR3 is TGTGCCTGTAGCCCCTGGGACTCCTCCTACAATGAGCAGTTCTTC. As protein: CACSPWDSSYNEQFF.

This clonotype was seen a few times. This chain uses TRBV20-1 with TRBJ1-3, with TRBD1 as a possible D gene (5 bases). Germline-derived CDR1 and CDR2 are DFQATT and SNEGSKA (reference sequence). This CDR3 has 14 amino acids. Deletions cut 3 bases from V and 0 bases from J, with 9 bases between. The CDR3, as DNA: TGCAGTGCTAGTCCGGACACCTCTGGAAACACCATATATTTT. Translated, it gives CSASPDTSGNTIYF.

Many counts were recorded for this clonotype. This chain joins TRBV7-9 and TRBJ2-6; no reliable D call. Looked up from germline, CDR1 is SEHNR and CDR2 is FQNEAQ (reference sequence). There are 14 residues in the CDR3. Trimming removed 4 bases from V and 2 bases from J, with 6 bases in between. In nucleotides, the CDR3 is TGTGCCAGCAGCTCCGCAACTGGGGCCAACGTCCTGACTTTC. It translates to CASSSATGANVLTF.